The T cell receptor beta chain under discussion was sequenced for a study of shared clonotypes between healthy human individuals. CDR3 length: 16 amino acids. Donors comprised only Caucasian adults living in Nashville, Tennessee. TCRdb keeps only in-frame clones here, not all; method: immunoSEQ multiplex PCR. The sample shows around 2.5 million clones, 93% of them seen only once. The rearrangement uses TRBV21-1 and TRBJ2-7. TRBV21-1 is marked as a pseudogene. The sequencing input was naive CD4+ T cells from PBMCs. Subset specified: CD45RA+ positively selected. This receptor was identified in a man aged 18 to 30 in good health. Some clones in this sample may be carry-over from other donors' samples. The CDR3 here is CASSRTYRTHPYGQYF. In DNA form, the CDR3 reads TGTGCCAGCAGCCGAACGTACCGGACCCACCCCTACGGGCAGTACTTC.